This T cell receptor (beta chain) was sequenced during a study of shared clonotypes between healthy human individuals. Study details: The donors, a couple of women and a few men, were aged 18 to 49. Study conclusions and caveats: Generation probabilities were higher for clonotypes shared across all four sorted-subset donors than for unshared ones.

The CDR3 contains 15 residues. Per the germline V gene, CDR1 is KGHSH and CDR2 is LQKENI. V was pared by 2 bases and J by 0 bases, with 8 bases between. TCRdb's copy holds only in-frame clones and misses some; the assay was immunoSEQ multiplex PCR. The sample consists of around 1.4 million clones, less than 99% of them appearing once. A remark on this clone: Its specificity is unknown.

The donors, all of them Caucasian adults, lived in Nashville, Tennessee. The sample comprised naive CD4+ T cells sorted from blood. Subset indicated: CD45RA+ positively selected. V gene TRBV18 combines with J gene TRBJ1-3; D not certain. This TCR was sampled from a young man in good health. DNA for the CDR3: TGTGCCAGCTCACCAGGGAGCACCTCTGGAAACACCATATATTTT. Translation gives CASSPGSTSGNTIYF.